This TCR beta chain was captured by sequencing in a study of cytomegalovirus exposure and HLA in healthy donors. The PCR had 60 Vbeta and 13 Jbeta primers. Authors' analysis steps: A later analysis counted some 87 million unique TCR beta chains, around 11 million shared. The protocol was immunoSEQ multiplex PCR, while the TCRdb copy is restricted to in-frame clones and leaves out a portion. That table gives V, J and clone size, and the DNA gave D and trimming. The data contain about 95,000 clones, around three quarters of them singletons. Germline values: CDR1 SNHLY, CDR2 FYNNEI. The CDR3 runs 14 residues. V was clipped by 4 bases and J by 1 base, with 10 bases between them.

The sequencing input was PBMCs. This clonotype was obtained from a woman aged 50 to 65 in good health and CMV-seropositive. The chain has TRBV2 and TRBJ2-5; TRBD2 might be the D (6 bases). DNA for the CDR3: TGTGCCAGCAGTGGCGGGACTCTCCAAGAGACCCAGTACTTC. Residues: CASSGGTLQETQYF.